The 9 T cell receptor beta chains listed next were all sequenced from one sample in a study of vaccination and CD4 T cells after COVID-19. Sequenced with the Oncomine TCR Beta short-read assay was DNA taken from cultured CD4+ T cells. TCRdb re-derived calls from the PCR reads in MiXCR, one entry per CDR3 protein. The sample lists about 20,000 distinct CDR3 sequences; around 70% were seen once. Their recognized antigens are unknown. Treatment defined: roughly ten-day PBMC culture with coronavirus spike peptide pools or control peptides (ViraFEST assay). What was sequenced was CD4+ T cells from blood, cultured in vitro. These receptors all come from a human donor who had recovered from COVID-19.

The chain has TRBV7-6 and TRBJ1-5, with TRBD1 as a possible D gene (6 bases). CDR1 SGHVS and CDR2 FNYEAQ come from the germline V gene. V lost 1 base and J 9 bases, leaving 10 bases between the germline ends. The CDR3 covers 13 residues. This CDR3 reads CASSLDRVSPQHF. CDR3 nucleotides: TGTGCCAGCAGCTTAGACAGGGTGTCGCCCCAGCATTTT.

The chain couples TRBV7-2 to TRBJ2-3; D is ambiguous. Germline loops: CDR1 SGHTA, CDR2 FQGNSA. V was clipped by 2 bases and J by 0 bases, with 3 bases between them. This CDR3 is 13 amino acids long. Written as DNA, the CDR3 is TGTGCCAGCAGCTTACCGAGCACAGATACGCAGTATTTT. Its protein is CASSLPSTDTQYF.

The rearrangement uses TRBV11-3 and TRBJ2-7, with 10 bases matching TRBD2. Losses at the gene ends were 5 bases for V and 6 bases for J; bases not matched to a gene: 10. Germline lookup yields CDR1 SGHNT and CDR2 YENEEA. This CDR3 is 15 amino acids long. The CDR3 DNA follows: TGTGCCAGCAGCGGTTCCACGGGACTAGCGACCGAGCAGTACTTC. This translates into CASSGSTGLATEQYF. Full variable domain (rest looked up from reference TRBV11-3 and TRBJ2-7): EAGVVQSPRYKIIEKKQPVAFWCNPISGHNTLYWYLQNLGQGPELLIRYENEEAVDDSQLPKDRFSAERLKGVDSTLKIQPAELGDSAVYLCASSGSTGLATEQYFGPGTRLTVT.

Only a few counts were recorded for this clonotype. The CDR3 DNA reads TGTGCCAGCACGGGCGGGGACCGCGTATATGGCTACACCTTC. Residues: CASTGGDRVYGYTF. The J gene is TRBJ1-2, the V gene TRBV6-2 or TRBV6-3; TRBD1 is a possible D gene (5 bases). The germline V gene has CDR1 MNHEY and CDR2 SVGEGT. CDR3 length equals 14 residues. Trimming removed 7 bases from V and 5 bases from J, with 17 bases in between.

This clonotype was counted a few times. The chain has TRBV7-9 and TRBJ2-7; no clear D gene. Germline assignment: CDR1 SEHNR and CDR2 FQNEAQ (reference sequence). V shed 0 bases and J shed 5 bases, with 17 bases lying between them. CDR3 length equals 16 residues. The CDR3: CASSLADPSHGDEQYF. CDR3 coding DNA: TGTGCCAGCAGCTTAGCTGATCCCAGTCATGGCGACGAGCAGTACTTC.

The chain carries TRBV27 and TRBJ1-4; D is unclear. V lost 3 bases and J lost 5, with 16 bases in between. CDR1 and CDR2 (germline): MNHEY, SMNVEV (reference sequence). CDR3 length: 16 amino acids. The CDR3 DNA reads as TGTGCCAGCAGTTTCGCAAGCGGGAGGGTAAATGAAAAACTGTTTTTT. This encodes CASSFASGRVNEKLFF.

In its sample, this clonotype was seen once. Here the CDR3 DNA reads TGCAGTGCTAGAGATCCCACGACTAGCGGTAACACCGGGGAGCTGTTTTTT. This gives the protein CSARDPTTSGNTGELFF. The chain couples TRBV20-1 to TRBJ2-2, with 9 bases aligning to TRBD2. The V gene end was trimmed by 0 bases and the J gene end by 2 bases; junction bases not matched to a gene: 7. CDR3 size: 17 residues. Germline loops: CDR1 DFQATT, CDR2 SNEGSKA (reference sequence).

The J gene is TRBJ2-3, the V gene TRBV12-3 or TRBV12-4; D uncertain. The CDR3 runs 10 residues. V was trimmed by 5 bases and J by 9 bases, leaving 6 bases between them. The CDR3 bases are TGTGCCAGCAGTATCGGGACGCAGTATTTT. This sequence encodes CASSIGTQYF.

The chain is built from TRBV27 and TRBJ1-1; perhaps TRBD1 as D (6 bases). This CDR3 has 15 amino acids. The germline V gene encodes CDR1 MNHEY and CDR2 SMNVEV (reference sequence). V was clipped by 5 bases and J by 5 bases, with 18 bases between them. CDR3 coding DNA: TGTGCCAGCAGTAAAACAGGGAGAGGGGTAACTGAAGCTTTCTTT. This translates into CASSKTGRGVTEAFF.